The TCR beta chain under discussion was sequenced for a study of T cells after yellow fever vaccination. Points from the study as a whole: Only a minor proportion of clonotypes was detected across both CD4 and CD8 compartments.

TCRdb reprocessed the 5' RACE reads with MiXCR, giving one entry per CDR3 protein. The table records some 560,000 distinct CDR3 sequences, less than 20% of them present only once. Germline lookup yields CDR1 DFQATT and CDR2 SNEGSKA (reference sequence). V gave up 0 bases and J gave up 0 bases; unmatched junction bases: 17. This CDR3 has 20 amino acids. This clonotype showed up just a few times. Its antigen is as yet unknown. The chain couples TRBV20-1 to TRBJ2-3; 8 bases fit TRBD2. The sample here was PBMCs, taken about 5 days after the first yellow fever vaccination. The sequence was obtained from a man aged 18 to 29 who received the YFV17D yellow fever vaccine. The CDR3 DNA reads TGCAGTGCTAGAGATCCAGCGGGGGATACCCAAGCGACTAGCACAGATACGCAGTATTTT. Residues: CSARDPAGDTQATSTDTQYF.